The rows below give T cell receptor beta chains drawn from one sample of a study of CD8 T cells in Susac syndrome. TCRdb reanalysed the immunoSEQ multiplex PCR reads using MiXCR and keeps one entry per CDR3 protein. The sample has about 120,000 distinct CDR3 sequences; more than 85% are singletons. Sequencing input: CD4+ T cells from PBMCs. The origin of the receptors is a human donor with multiple sclerosis. Each CDR3 is given without its conserved first and last residue. The order of the fields is J gene, V gene, CDR3 protein.

>TRBJ2-5|TRBV30
AWSVTGGGLY
>TRBJ2-1|TRBV27
ASSSPWRGADNEQF
>TRBJ1-1|TRBV5-6
ASSLDLNTEAF
>TRBJ2-7|TRBV7-8
ASSNQGTGVRNEQY
>TRBJ2-1|TRBV3-1
ASSQVRDREDHEQF
>TRBJ2-6|TRBV10-2
ASSVSFSGANVLT
>TRBJ1-6|TRBV6-6
ASSYAELYNSPLH
>TRBJ1-4|TRBV27
ASSLSRGGEKLF
>TRBJ2-2|TRBV7-2
ASSPGHSSGELF
>TRBJ2-5|TRBV19
ASSTGQAGLQETQY
>TRBJ2-7|TRBV6-1
ASGPYEQY
>TRBJ2-5|TRBV7-3
ASGGTQETQY
>TRBJ1-6|TRBV30
AWTPRGSDSPLH
>TRBJ2-1|TRBV18
ASTLTRGAFNEQF
>TRBJ1-3|TRBV6-6
ASSYSESTIY
>TRBJ2-1|TRBV5-4
ASSKSGGLNEQF
>TRBJ1-2|TRBV3-1
ASSPTGGFYGYT
>TRBJ1-2|TRBV30
AWSVSGDGGYT
>TRBJ1-2|TRBV30
ASRGSSFYGYT
>TRBJ2-5|TRBV5-1
ASSLQKMAQETQY
>TRBJ2-7|TRBV20-1
SARPFGQGGSYEQY
>TRBJ1-5|TRBV6-2/TRBV6-3
ASSFHTGTGADQPQH
>TRBJ1-1|TRBV30
AWSAAYSGAGTEAF
>TRBJ1-3|TRBV5-1
ASSLETSGNTIY
>TRBJ2-3|TRBV7-8
ASSSIGERQNTQY
>TRBJ1-1|TRBV7-2
ASSLDRVGENTEAF
>TRBJ2-7|TRBV30
AWSGQRERY
>TRBJ2-4|TRBV4-2
ASSLRGGQLNIQY
>TRBJ2-2|TRBV12-3/TRBV12-4
ASTRTGVLGGELF
>TRBJ1-1|TRBV30
AGGEGANTEAF
>TRBJ1-5|TRBV12-3/TRBV12-4
ASSLVSSNQPQH
>TRBJ2-7|TRBV7-3
ASSRGTAHEQY
>TRBJ1-2|TRBV5-6
ASSNRQHGYT
>TRBJ2-5|TRBV24-1
ATSMGQGLQETQY
>TRBJ1-5|TRBV29-1
SVEDWGRSNQPQH
>TRBJ2-1|TRBV29-1
SVGQAGTGGYEQF
>TRBJ1-6|TRBV28
ASSPGQLFSLH
>TRBJ2-5|TRBV27
ASRQGGRETQY
>TRBJ2-2|TRBV23-1
ASSQSLAGSNTGELF
>TRBJ2-2|TRBV7-3
ASSPQETYGELF
>TRBJ1-3|TRBV7-2
ATRGAGNTIY
>TRBJ2-5|TRBV28
ASSGPPAIGAQY
>TRBJ2-7|TRBV28
ASIGGPSYEQY
>TRBJ2-5|TRBV5-4
ASSIASAGKETQY